This paragraph reports one T cell receptor (beta chain). The sample originates from a study of T-cell reconstitution after alpha-beta-depleted transplantation in children. With V trimmed by 0 bases and J by 3 bases, 9 bases remained unmatched. This CDR3 is built from 16 residues. Germline V gives CDR1 DFQATT, CDR2 SNEGSKA (reference sequence). The library targeted TCRbeta and was prepared with unique molecular identifiers. TCRdb used MiXCR to reprocess the PCR reads, holding one entry per CDR3 protein. Of about 500,000 distinct CDR3 sequences listed, around a third are singletons. V and J are TRBV20-1 and TRBJ2-5, with 8 bases aligning to TRBD2. The sequenced sample was PBMCs from the stem cell graft donor, obtained from the stem cell graft. This TCR derives from a human donor who donated a stem cell graft to a child with aplastic anemia. The CDR3 region is CSARDLTGGGKETQYF. In DNA form, the CDR3 reads TGCAGTGCTAGAGATCTGACGGGAGGGGGAAAAGAGACCCAGTACTTC.